This is a list of T cell receptor beta chains from one sample in a study of T-cell memory formation after mild COVID-19. TCRdb passed the 5' RACE reads through MiXCR, listing each CDR3 protein once. The sample consists of roughly 130,000 distinct CDR3 sequences, roughly 6% of them appearing once. Sequenced input: PBMCs or a T cell subset sorted from them (not recorded which). The receptors were sampled from an adult woman who had mild COVID-19 (a few samples of this study predate the infection). Cell type and time point are not known. The CDR3 runs from the conserved cysteine through the conserved F or W. Fields, in order: clone size, J gene, D gene, V gene, CDR3 DNA, CDR3 protein. The D gene is left open where the match is weak. A clone size is listed for some rows: how often the clone was seen (once, few, many), or a class if it is expanded.

>few|TRBJ2-5|TRBD2|TRBV7-2
TGTGCCAGCAGCTTCTCCGGACTAGCGAGGGAGACCCAGTACTTC
CASSFSGLARETQYF
>.|TRBJ2-1|TRBD2|TRBV28
TGTGCCAGCAGCCCTCATAGCGGGTCCTACAATGAGCAGTTCTTC
CASSPHSGSYNEQFF
>few|TRBJ2-6|.|TRBV6-6
TGTGCCAGCAGTTTCACGTCTGGGGCCAACGTCCTGACTTTC
CASSFTSGANVLTF
>.|TRBJ2-3|.|TRBV6-5
TGTGCCAGCAGTTACTCGGGGAAGTTCCGAGATACGCAGTATTTT
CASSYSGKFRDTQYF
>few|TRBJ2-1|.|TRBV11-2
TGTGCCAGCACCCGAGGGGGGGTATCCTACAATGAGCAGTTCTTC
CASTRGGVSYNEQFF
>many|TRBJ2-7|TRBD1|TRBV12-3/TRBV12-4
TGTGCCAGCAGTTTTCCGGGACAGGGCTACGAGCAGTACTTC
CASSFPGQGYEQYF
>.|TRBJ2-4|TRBD1|TRBV12-3/TRBV12-4
TGTGCCAGCAGTGCCGGGACAGGGGAACCCAAAAACATTCAGTACTTC
CASSAGTGEPKNIQYF
>few|TRBJ2-2|.|TRBV5-8
TGTGCCAGCAGCTTGCCCAGGGAGAACACCGGGGAGCTGTTTTTT
CASSLPRENTGELFF
>.|TRBJ2-5|.|TRBV7-2
TGTGCCAGCAGGAGAGGAGGGGAAGAGACCCAGTACTTC
CASRRGGEETQYF
>few|TRBJ2-3|TRBD2|TRBV4-1
TGCGCCAGCAGCAACCGGGAGGGCAGTGGAACAGATACGCAGTATTTT
CASSNREGSGTDTQYF
>many|TRBJ2-1|TRBD2|TRBV6-6
TGTGCCAGCAGTTACTCTAATGGACTAGCGGAGCAGTTCTTC
CASSYSNGLAEQFF
>.|TRBJ2-3|.|TRBV18
TGTGCCAGCTCACCATCCCAGACACCCGCCACAGATACGCAGTATTTT
CASSPSQTPATDTQYF
>.|TRBJ1-2|.|TRBV5-1
TGCGCCAGCAGCTCCGGGGTAGCTAACTATGGCTACACCTTC
CASSSGVANYGYTF
>few|TRBJ2-7|TRBD2|TRBV11-3
TGTGCCAGCAGCCCGCCTTGGACTAGCGGGAACGAGCAGTACTTC
CASSPPWTSGNEQYF
>.|TRBJ2-7|.|TRBV20-1
TGCAGTGCTCCCAACAGGATGACCAGCTCCTACGAGCAGTACTTC
CSAPNRMTSSYEQYF
>.|TRBJ2-5|.|TRBV5-8
TGTGCCAGCAGCAAATCACATAAAATTTCGACTGGATCTGAGACCCAGTACTTC
CASSKSHKISTGSETQYF
>many|TRBJ1-5|.|TRBV4-2
TGTGCCAGCAGCCAAGCACAGACTAGCAATCAGCCCCAGCATTTT
CASSQAQTSNQPQHF
>many|TRBJ1-2|.|TRBV5-1
TGCGCCAGCAGTCCTTCTGGCGCACTCTATGGCTACACCTTC
CASSPSGALYGYTF